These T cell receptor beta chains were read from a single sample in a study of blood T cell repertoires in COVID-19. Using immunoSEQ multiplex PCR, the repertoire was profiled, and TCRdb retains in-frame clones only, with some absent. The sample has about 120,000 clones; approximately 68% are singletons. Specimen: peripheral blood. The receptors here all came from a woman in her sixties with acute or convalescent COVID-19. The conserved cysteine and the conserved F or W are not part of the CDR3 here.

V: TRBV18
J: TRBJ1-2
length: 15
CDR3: ASSSQTGTRTNYGYT

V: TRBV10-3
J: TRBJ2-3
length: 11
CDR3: AITGQGTDTQY

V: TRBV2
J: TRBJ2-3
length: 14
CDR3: ASSPTSGGLTDTQY

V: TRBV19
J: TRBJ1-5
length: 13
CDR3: ASSPPVRSNQPQH

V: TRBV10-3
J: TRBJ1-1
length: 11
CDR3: AIKRGPNTEAF

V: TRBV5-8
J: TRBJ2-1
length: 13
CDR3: ASSQDRGSYNEQF

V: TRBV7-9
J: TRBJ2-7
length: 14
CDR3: ASSLARSGGYYEQY

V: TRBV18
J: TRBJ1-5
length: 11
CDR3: ASSPWGDQPQH

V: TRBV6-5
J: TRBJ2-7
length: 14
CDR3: ASSYSISGGAYEQY

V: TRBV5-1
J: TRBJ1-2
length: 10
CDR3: ASSEQGAGYT

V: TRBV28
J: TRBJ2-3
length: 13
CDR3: ASSSPPQDTDTQY

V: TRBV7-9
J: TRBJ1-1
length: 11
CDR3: ASSFQANTEAF

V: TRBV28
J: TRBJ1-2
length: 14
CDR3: ASINSAGTGGNGYT

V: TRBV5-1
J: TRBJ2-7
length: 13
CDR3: ASSSGQGPSYEQY

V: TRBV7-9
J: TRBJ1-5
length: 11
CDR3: ASSLLGQQPQH

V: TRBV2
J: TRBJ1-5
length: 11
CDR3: ASTGDSNQPQH

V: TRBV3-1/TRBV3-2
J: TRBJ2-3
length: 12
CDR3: ASSHGGGGDTQY

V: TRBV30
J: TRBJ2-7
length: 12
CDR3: AWSVVSTGIEQY

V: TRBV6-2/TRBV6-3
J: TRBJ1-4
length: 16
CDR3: ASSPGTGSFATNEKLF

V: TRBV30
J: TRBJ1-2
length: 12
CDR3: AWSADRAAYGYT

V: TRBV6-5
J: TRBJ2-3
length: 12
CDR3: ASSYLAGTDTQY

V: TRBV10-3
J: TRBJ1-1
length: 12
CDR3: AISEGLAGPEAF

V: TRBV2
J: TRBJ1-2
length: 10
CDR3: ASRRDRSGYT

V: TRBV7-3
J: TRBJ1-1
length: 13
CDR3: ANSSYATGSTEAF

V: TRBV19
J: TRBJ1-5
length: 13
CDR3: ASSIMGGLDQPQH

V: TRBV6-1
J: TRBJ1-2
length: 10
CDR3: ASSFPRDRVA

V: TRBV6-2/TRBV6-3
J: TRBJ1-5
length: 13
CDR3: ASSYTGYGNQPQH

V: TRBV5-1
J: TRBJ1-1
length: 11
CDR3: ASSLAGGNEAF

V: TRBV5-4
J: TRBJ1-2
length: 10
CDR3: ASSLGQGVDT

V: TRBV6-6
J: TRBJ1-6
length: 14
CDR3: ASSYSTGQGNSPLH

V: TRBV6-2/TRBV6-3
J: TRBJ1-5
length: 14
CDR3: ASSQTGGWGNQPQH

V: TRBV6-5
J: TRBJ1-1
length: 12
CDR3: ASSLLAPEGEAF

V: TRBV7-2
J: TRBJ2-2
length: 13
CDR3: ASSLARGYTGELF

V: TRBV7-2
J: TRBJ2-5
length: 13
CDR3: ASSLDSGGRETQY

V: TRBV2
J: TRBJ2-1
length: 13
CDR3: ASSDWTTRDNEQF

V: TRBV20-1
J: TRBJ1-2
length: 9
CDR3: SSDTLGGYT